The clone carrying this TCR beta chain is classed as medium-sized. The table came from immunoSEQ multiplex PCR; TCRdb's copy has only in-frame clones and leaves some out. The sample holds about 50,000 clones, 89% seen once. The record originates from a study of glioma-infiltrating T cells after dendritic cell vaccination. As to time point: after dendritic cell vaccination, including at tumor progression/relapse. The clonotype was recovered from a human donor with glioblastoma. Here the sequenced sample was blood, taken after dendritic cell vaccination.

The CDR3 here is CASSVEGAREQYF. For the CDR3, the DNA is TGTGCCAGCAGTGTAGAAGGGGCGAGAGAGCAGTACTTC. The genes are TRBV6-1 and TRBJ2-7; a possible D gene is TRBD1 (5 bases). V was trimmed by 4 bases and J by 7 bases, leaving 14 bases between them. CDR3 size: 13 residues. The V gene's germline CDR1 is MNHNS and CDR2 SASEGT.